This TCR beta chain was recovered during a study of OX40 agonist ivuxolimab in advanced cancers. Germline CDR1 reads LNHDA; CDR2 reads SQIVND (reference sequence). V was shortened by 5 bases and J by 0 bases, with 11 bases between the two germline ends. This CDR3 has 15 residues. The timepoints at which blood was sampled were baseline, cycle 4 day 1, and cycle 7 day 1. Assay used: immunoSEQ multiplex PCR; TCRdb lists only in-frame clones, some missing. The sample contains almost 90,000 clones, roughly 93% of which appear only once. The sequenced sample was CD4+ or CD8+ T cells sorted from blood, obtained in a trial of the OX40 agonist ivuxolimab. This clonotype originated in an adult with an advanced solid tumor such as melanoma, head and neck, liver or kidney cancer. The rearrangement joins TRBV19 to TRBJ2-4, with unresolved D. The CDR3 reads CASSRHTLAKNIQYF. The CDR3 DNA reads TGTGCCAGTAGTCGTCATACTTTAGCCAAAAACATTCAGTACTTC. Full variable domain (rest looked up from reference TRBV19 and TRBJ2-4): DGGITQSPKYLFRKEGQNVTLSCEQNLNHDAMYWYRQDPGQGLRLIYYSQIVNDFQKGDIAEGYSVSREKKESFPLTVTSAQKNPTAFYLCASSRHTLAKNIQYFGAGTRLSVL.